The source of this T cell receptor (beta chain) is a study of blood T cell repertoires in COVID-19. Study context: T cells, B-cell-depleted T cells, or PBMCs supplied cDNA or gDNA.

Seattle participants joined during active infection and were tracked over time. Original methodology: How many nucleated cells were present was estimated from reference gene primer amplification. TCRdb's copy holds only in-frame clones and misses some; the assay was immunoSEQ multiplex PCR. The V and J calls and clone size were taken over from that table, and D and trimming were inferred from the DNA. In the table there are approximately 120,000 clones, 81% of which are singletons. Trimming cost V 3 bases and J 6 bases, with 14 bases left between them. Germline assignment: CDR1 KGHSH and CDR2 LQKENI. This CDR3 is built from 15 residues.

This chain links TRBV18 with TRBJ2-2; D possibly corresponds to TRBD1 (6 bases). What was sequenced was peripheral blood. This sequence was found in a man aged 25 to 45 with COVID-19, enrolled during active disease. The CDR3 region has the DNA TGTGCCAGCTCACCTGGGGGCGCAAGGGCCGGGGAGCTGTTTTTT. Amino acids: CASSPGGARAGELFF.